This TCR beta chain was sequenced in a study of blood T cell repertoires in COVID-19. The overall study: PBMCs, B-cell-depleted T cells, or T cells provided the cDNA or gDNA that made up the material.

Authors' analysis steps: Estimates of nucleated cell counts were drawn from the amplification of reference gene primers. Only in-frame clones appear in the TCRdb table, and some are missing; sequencing was by immunoSEQ multiplex PCR. V, J and clone size reflect that table, while D and trimming were determined from the DNA. Of about 160,000 clones in the sample, about 90% were seen once. This CDR3 has 15 amino acids. V lost 4 bases to trimming and J lost 4 bases; unmatched junction nucleotides: 8. CDR1 and CDR2 (germline): SGHRS, YFSETQ. What was sequenced was peripheral blood. This sequence was found in a man aged 55 to 69 with acute or convalescent COVID-19. The chain carries TRBV5-1 and TRBJ2-1, with 7 bases identical to TRBD2. The DNA for the CDR3 is TGCGCCAGCAGCGGGGGGGACCATCCATACAATGAGCAGTTCTTC. This gives the protein CASSGGDHPYNEQFF.